These 32 T cell receptor beta chains came from one sample sequenced in a study of human T cells and chemical hapten exposure. The sample's time point: pre-sensitization, week 0. Stated treatment: therapeutic diphenylcyclopropenone sensitization with weekly scalp DPC. MiXCR, applied by TCRdb to the RACE reads, yields one record per CDR3 protein. Of around 200,000 distinct CDR3 sequences in the sample, approximately 29% were seen once. The material was whole blood, obtained in connection with sensitization to the hapten diphenylcyclopropenone (DPC). The receptors here all came from a woman aged 25-40 years with alopecia areata. Some clones in this sample may be carry-over from other donors' samples.

The rearrangement links TRBV29-1 to TRBJ1-1; 9 positions agree with TRBD1. V lost 6 bases and J lost 3; bases outside the gene matches: 8. The CDR3 sequence is 14 residues long. Germline loops: CDR1 SQVTM, CDR2 ANQGSEA. The CDR3 nucleotides read TGCAGCGTGTCGGCGGGACAGGGAGACACTGAAGCTTTCTTT. It encodes CSVSAGQGDTEAFF. Combining the CDR3 with reference TRBV29-1 and TRBJ1-1 gives the whole variable domain SAVISQKPSRDICQRGTSLTIQCQVDSQVTMMFWYRQQPGQSLTLIATANQGSEATYESGFVIDKFPISRPNLTFSTLTVSNMSPEDSSIYLCSVSAGQGDTEAFFGQGTRLTVV.

There are a few counts of this clonotype. The chain links TRBV6-4 to TRBJ2-3, with a possible D match to TRBD1 (5 bases). The V end was cut by 7 bases, the J end by 0 bases, with 14 bases between. CDR1 MRHNA and CDR2 SNTAGT come from the germline V gene. CDR3 length: 15 amino acids. This CDR3 reads CASKRGSSSTDTQYF. In DNA, the CDR3 is TGTGCCAGCAAAAGGGGATCCTCTAGCACAGATACGCAGTATTTT.

The chain has TRBV28 and TRBJ2-7; 11 bases match TRBD2. This CDR3 region has 15 residues. Germline CDR1 reads MDHEN; CDR2 reads SYDVKM. J was trimmed by 5 bases and V by 5 bases; bases with no gene match: 8. CDR3 nucleotides: TGTGCCAGCAGTCTACCGACTAGCGGGAAGGACGAGCAGTACTTC. This codes for CASSLPTSGKDEQYF.

This clonotype was observed a few times. The CDR3 region is CATSRVVGDGEKLFF. CDR3 DNA: TGTGCCACCAGCAGAGTGGTAGGGGATGGGGAAAAACTGTTTTTT. The chain recombines TRBV15 with TRBJ1-4; weak D call: TRBD1 (5 bases). The V end was cut by 1 base, the J end by 8 bases, with 14 bases between. The V gene's germline CDR1 is LNHNV and CDR2 YYDKDF (reference sequence). CDR3 length: 15 residues.

The rearrangement uses TRBV20-1 and TRBJ1-1; D is unresolved. The CDR3 has 13 amino acids. Trimming left V 3 bases short and J 0 bases short, with 8 bases between. Germline CDR1 reads DFQATT; CDR2 reads SNEGSKA (reference sequence). The CDR3 sequence is CSARDFMNTEAFF. CDR3 DNA: TGCAGTGCTAGGGACTTCATGAACACTGAAGCTTTCTTT.

J is TRBJ1-6 and V is TRBV5-1, with 8 bases fitting TRBD1. V was clipped by 4 bases and J by 8 bases; unmatched bases: 8. The CDR3 has 15 residues. The germline V gene encodes CDR1 SGHRS and CDR2 YFSETQ. This CDR3 reads CASSQTGEWDSPLHF. The CDR3 DNA sequence: TGCGCCAGCAGCCAGACAGGGGAGTGGGATTCACCCCTCCACTTT. Complete variable domain (other parts from reference TRBV5-1 and TRBJ1-6): KAGVTQTPRYLIKTRGQQVTLSCSPISGHRSVSWYQQTPGQGLQFLFEYFSETQRNKGNFPGRFSGRQFSNSRSEMNVSTLELGDSALYLCASSQTGEWDSPLHFGNGTRLTVT.

The chain links TRBV28 to TRBJ1-5; tentative D call: TRBD1 (5 bases). The germline CDR1 and CDR2 sequences are MDHEN and SYDVKM. The V and J ends lost 7 bases and 3 bases respectively, with 10 bases between them. The CDR3 loop spans 13 amino acids. CDR3 coding DNA: TGTGCCAGCATCGGGGCACTCAATCAGCCCCAGCATTTT. Its translation: CASIGALNQPQHF.

This clonotype has at least ten counts. The J gene is TRBJ2-5, the V gene TRBV20-1; 9 positions agree with TRBD2. V lost 2 bases and J lost 2; bases outside the gene matches: 3. Germline V lookup: CDR1 DFQATT, CDR2 SNEGSKA (reference sequence). The CDR3 runs 14 residues. The CDR3 loop reads CSARMGLAQETQYF. CDR3 coding DNA: TGCAGTGCTAGAATGGGACTAGCACAAGAGACCCAGTACTTC.

The chain joins TRBV9 to TRBJ1-5; no firm D call. The CDR3 has 15 residues. The V end was cut by 0 bases, the J end by 0 bases, with 7 bases between. The germline gives CDR1 SGDLS, CDR2 YYNGEE. The DNA for the CDR3 is TGTGCCAGCAGCGTAGAGGCAGGTAGCAATCAGCCCCAGCATTTT. It translates to CASSVEAGSNQPQHF.

The chain couples TRBV10-2 to TRBJ1-2; 7 bases fit TRBD1. Per the germline V gene, CDR1 is WSHSY and CDR2 is SAAADI. The CDR3 has 15 amino acids. Trimming cost V 6 bases and J 4 bases; bases outside gene matches: 11. CDR3 residues: CASSVGQESLYGYTF. The CDR3 region has the DNA TGCGCCAGCAGCGTCGGACAGGAAAGTCTCTATGGCTACACCTTC.

This rearrangement joins TRBV10-3 to TRBJ2-3; TRBD1 matches at 8 bases. Trimming removed 5 bases from V and 2 bases from J; junction bases left unmatched: 12. CDR3 length equals 17 residues. Germline V CDR1 and CDR2: ENHRY, SYGVKD. The CDR3 protein is CAISPNSRQGLTDTQYF. The CDR3 DNA sequence: TGTGCCATCAGTCCCAATAGCAGACAGGGGCTCACAGATACGCAGTATTTT.

This clonotype was counted only a few times. The rearrangement joins TRBV6-2 or TRBV6-3 to TRBJ1-1; TRBD1 is a possible D gene (5 bases). V lost 2 bases and J 0 bases, leaving 7 bases between the germline ends. Germline CDR1 MNHEY, CDR2 SVGEGT. This CDR3 is built from 14 residues. The CDR3 DNA sequence: TGTGCCAGCAGTTACGTGGGGGTGAACACTGAAGCTTTCTTT. This codes for CASSYVGVNTEAFF.

Details on this clonotype: No conserved phenylalanine or tryptophan is present at the end of the CDR3, so a read error is the likely explanation. This chain links TRBV19 with TRBJ1-5; D unclear. The CDR3 has 14 amino acids. V lost 9 bases to trimming and J lost 2 bases, with 14 bases between them. From germline, CDR1 is LNHDA and CDR2 SQIVND (reference sequence). The CDR3: CASRPGGGNQPQHI. CDR3 bases: TGTGCCAGCCGACCGGGTGGTGGCAATCAGCCCCAGCATATT.

This clonotype was recorded many times. V is TRBV29-1 and J is TRBJ1-2; D ambiguous. Germline loops: CDR1 SQVTM, CDR2 ANQGSEA. Trimming shortened V by 0 bases and J by 5 bases, and 4 bases separated the two germline ends. The CDR3 totals 11 residues. DNA for the CDR3: TGCAGCGTTGAAGATCGTTATGGCTACACCTTC. It yields the protein CSVEDRYGYTF.

The rearrangement links TRBV28 to TRBJ1-5; tentatively, D is TRBD1 (6 bases). The V gene lost 3 bases and the J gene lost 4 bases, with 16 bases spanning the gap. The CDR3 length is 16 residues. Per the germline V gene, CDR1 is MDHEN and CDR2 is SYDVKM. In DNA, the CDR3 is TGTGCCAGCAGTTTGTATCCACAGGGTTGGAATCAGCCCCAGCATTTT. The encoded protein is CASSLYPQGWNQPQHF.

CDR3 coding DNA: TGTGCCAGCAGCTCGCGGACAGGGGGATCACCCCTCCACTTT. Protein product: CASSSRTGGSPLHF. The chain links TRBV11-3 to TRBJ1-6; TRBD1 matches at 10 bases. This CDR3 is 14 amino acids long. Per germline, CDR1 SGHNT and CDR2 YENEEA. V shed 4 bases and J 10 bases; nucleotides not matched to a gene: 4. The full variable domain, with the rest looked up from reference TRBV11-3 and TRBJ1-6, is EAGVVQSPRYKIIEKKQPVAFWCNPISGHNTLYWYLQNLGQGPELLIRYENEEAVDDSQLPKDRFSAERLKGVDSTLKIQPAELGDSAVYLCASSSRTGGSPLHFGNGTRLTVT.

This clonotype appeared a few times. The chain joins TRBV9 to TRBJ2-7; TRBD1 agrees at 9 bases. V was pared by 0 bases and J by 6 bases, with 4 bases of the junction left unmatched. This CDR3 has 14 amino acids. Germline CDR1 SGDLS, CDR2 YYNGEE. CDR3 nucleotide sequence: TGTGCCAGCAGCGTAGGTGGACAGGGGACCGAGCAGTACTTC. This sequence encodes CASSVGGQGTEQYF.

V gene TRBV29-1 combines with J gene TRBJ2-1; 9 bases map to TRBD1. V gave up 1 base and J gave up 8 bases; unmatched junction bases: 0. Germline V gene lookup returns CDR1 SQVTM and CDR2 ANQGSEA. This CDR3 region has 12 residues. CDR3 sequence (DNA): TGCAGCGTTGAAGGGACAGGGGATGAGCAGTTCTTC. Protein product: CSVEGTGDEQFF.

The J gene is TRBJ2-1, the V gene TRBV27; 11 bases map to TRBD2. CDR1 and CDR2 from the germline V gene are MNHEY and SMNVEV (reference sequence). J lost 2 bases, V lost 10 bases, and 7 bases had no gene match. This CDR3 has 15 residues. CDR3 sequence (DNA): TGTGCCACGTGGAGTAGCGGGAGGGCCTACAATGAGCAGTTCTTC. It codes for CATWSSGRAYNEQFF.

Only a few counts were recorded for this clonotype. The V and J genes are TRBV7-2 and TRBJ2-3; D is ambiguous. Germline assignment: CDR1 SGHTA and CDR2 FQGNSA. The CDR3 contains 14 residues. Between the trimmed V and J ends, which lost 1 base and 5 bases, there was a span of 10 bases. The CDR3, as DNA: TGTGCCAGCAGCTTAGACCGTTCTAAAGATACGCAGTATTTT. It specifies CASSLDRSKDTQYF. Full variable domain (outside the CDR3, taken from reference TRBV7-2 and TRBJ2-3): GAGVSQSPSNKVTEKGKDVELRCDPISGHTALYWYRQSLGQGLEFLIYFQGNSAPDKSGLPSDRFSAERTGGSVSTLTIQRTQQEDSAVYLCASSLDRSKDTQYFGPGTRLTVL.

The chain recombines TRBV7-2 with TRBJ2-5, with D uncertain. V was trimmed by 5 bases and J by 4 bases, leaving 17 bases between them. The CDR3 loop spans 15 amino acids. CDR1 and CDR2 from the germline V gene are SGHTA and FQGNSA. CDR3 residues: CASSPAGPISETQYF. CDR3 DNA: TGTGCCAGCAGCCCCGCCGGGCCAATTTCAGAGACCCAGTACTTC.

The CDR3 reads CASSLRGQDTEAFF. The CDR3 DNA follows: TGTGCCAGCAGCCTCCGGGGGCAGGACACTGAAGCTTTCTTT. The chain employs TRBV6-2 or TRBV6-3 and TRBJ1-1, with D possibly TRBD1 on 6 matching bases. CDR1 and CDR2 (germline): MNHEY, SVGEGT. Trimming stripped 6 bases from V and 3 bases from J, with 14 bases between. The CDR3 spans 14 residues.

As DNA, the CDR3 is TGTGCCAGCAGCAAAGGAGCGGGGGGGCCTTTGGGTACGCAGTATTTT. Encoded protein: CASSKGAGGPLGTQYF. The gene calls are TRBV21-1 and TRBJ2-3; the table's D call TRBD2 went unverified against the DNA. TRBV21-1 is a documented pseudogene. The CDR3 loop spans 16 amino acids.

The rearrangement uses TRBV14 and TRBJ1-6; the match to TRBD1 covers 9 bases. CDR1 SGHDN and CDR2 FVKESK come from the germline V gene. The trim removed 2 bases at V and 7 bases at J, leaving 3 bases unmatched. The CDR3 consists of 15 residues. CDR3 sequence reads: CASSQTGTGNSPLHF. The CDR3 coding sequence is TGTGCCAGCAGCCAAACCGGGACAGGGAATTCACCCCTCCACTTT. Combining the CDR3 with reference TRBV14 and TRBJ1-6 gives the whole variable domain EAGVTQFPSHSVIEKGQTVTLRCDPISGHDNLYWYRRVMGKEIKFLLHFVKESKQDESGMPNNRFLAERTGGTYSTLKVQPAELEDSGVYFCASSQTGTGNSPLHFGNGTRLTVT.

This clonotype was seen a handful of times. The chain uses TRBV28 and TRBJ1-1; D not certain. This CDR3 comprises 14 residues. Germline-derived CDR1 and CDR2 are MDHEN and SYDVKM. The germline V and J ends were trimmed by 2 bases and 3 bases, with 10 bases remaining between them. CDR3 bases: TGTGCCAGCAGTTTACACCAATGGGACACTGAAGCTTTCTTT. It yields the protein CASSLHQWDTEAFF.

The chain couples TRBV29-1 to TRBJ2-3; D is undetermined. V lost 3 bases and J lost 3, with 4 bases in between. CDR1 and CDR2 (germline): SQVTM, ANQGSEA. The CDR3 is made up of 11 amino acids. The CDR3 coding sequence is TGCAGCGTTGACCTGACAGATACGCAGTATTTT. This translates into CSVDLTDTQYF.

This clonotype was counted between two and nine times. J is TRBJ2-5 and V is TRBV11-2; D may match TRBD1 or TRBD2 (5 bases each). Between the trimmed V and J ends, which lost 1 base and 5 bases, there was a span of 14 bases. The CDR3 consists of 15 residues. Germline loops: CDR1 SGHAT, CDR2 FQNNGV. In nucleotides, the CDR3 is TGTGCCAGCAGCTTAGGAGGATCCTGGGGGGAGACCCAGTACTTC. It encodes CASSLGGSWGETQYF.

V and J are TRBV10-3 and TRBJ2-1; a possible D gene is TRBD1 (6 bases). V was pared by 8 bases and J by 9 bases, with 17 bases between. The CDR3 is 13 residues long. CDR1 ENHRY and CDR2 SYGVKD come from the germline V gene. Written as DNA, the CDR3 is TGTGCCATCGATATGCAGCGAGGGGGTGAGCAGTTCTTC. Translated, it gives CAIDMQRGGEQFF.

The chain couples TRBV6-6 to TRBJ2-2; TRBD1 aligns across 9 bases. V dropped 6 bases and J dropped 4; count of bases not matched to a gene: 6. The germline V gene has CDR1 MNHNY and CDR2 SVGAGI (reference sequence). The CDR3 extends over 15 amino acids. In DNA, the CDR3 is TGTGCCAGCAGGATACAGGGGGCGGTCACCGGGGAGCTGTTTTTT. It yields the protein CASRIQGAVTGELFF.

This clonotype was observed a few times. The chain combines TRBV9 with TRBJ2-3; possibly TRBD2 for D (6 bases). There are 14 residues in the CDR3. Germline V gene lookup returns CDR1 SGDLS and CDR2 YYNGEE. Trimming removed 4 bases from V and 4 bases from J, with 13 bases in between. As DNA, the CDR3 is TGTGCCAGCAGCCAGGCAGGGAGGCCAGATACGCAGTATTTT. It is translated as CASSQAGRPDTQYF.

This clonotype has more than one count but fewer than ten. V and J are TRBV10-1 and TRBJ2-1, with 8 nucleotides matching TRBD1. The V segment lost 2 bases and the J segment 6 bases; nucleotides outside the gene matches: 0. CDR1 and CDR2 (germline): WNHNN, SYGVQD (reference sequence). The CDR3 consists of 13 residues. The DNA for the CDR3 is TGCGCCAGCAGTGAGACAGGGGGCAATGAGCAGTTCTTC. The encoded protein is CASSETGGNEQFF.

This chain uses TRBV6-2 or TRBV6-3 with TRBJ2-3; no clear D gene. V was trimmed by 6 bases and J by 4 bases, leaving 5 bases between them. The CDR3 is 11 residues long. CDR1 and CDR2 from the germline V gene are MNHEY and SVGEGT. The CDR3 DNA is TGTGCCAGCAGGAGTCCAGATACGCAGTATTTT. Translation: CASRSPDTQYF.